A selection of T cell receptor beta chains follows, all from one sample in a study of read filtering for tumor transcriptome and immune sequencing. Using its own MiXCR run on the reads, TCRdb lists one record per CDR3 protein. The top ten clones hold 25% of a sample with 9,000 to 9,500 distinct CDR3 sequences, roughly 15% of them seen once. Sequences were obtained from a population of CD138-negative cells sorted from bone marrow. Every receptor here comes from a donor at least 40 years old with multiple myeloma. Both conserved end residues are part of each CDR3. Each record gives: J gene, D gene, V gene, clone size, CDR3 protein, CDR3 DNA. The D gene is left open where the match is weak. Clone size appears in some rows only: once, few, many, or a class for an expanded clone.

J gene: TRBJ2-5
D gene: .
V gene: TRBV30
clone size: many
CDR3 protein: CAWSGGPQETQYF
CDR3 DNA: TGTGCCTGGAGTGGAGGACCGCAGGAGACCCAGTACTTC

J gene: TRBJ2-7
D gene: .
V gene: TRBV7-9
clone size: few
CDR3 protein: CASSPDSSYEQYF
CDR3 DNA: TGTGCCAGCAGCCCCGACAGCTCCTACGAGCAGTACTTC

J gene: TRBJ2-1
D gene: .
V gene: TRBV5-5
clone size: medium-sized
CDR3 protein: CASSLSSEQFF
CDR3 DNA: TGTGCCAGCAGCTTGTCAAGTGAGCAGTTCTTC

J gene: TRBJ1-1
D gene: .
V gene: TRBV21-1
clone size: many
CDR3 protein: CASRGRDTLRNTEAFF
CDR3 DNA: TGTGCCAGCAGGGGGCGGGACACCCTAAGGAACACTGAAGCTTTCTTT

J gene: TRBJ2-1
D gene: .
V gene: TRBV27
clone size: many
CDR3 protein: CASSPLQQSSYNEQFF
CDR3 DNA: TGTGCCAGCAGTCCCCTCCAGCAGAGCTCCTACAATGAGCAGTTCTTC

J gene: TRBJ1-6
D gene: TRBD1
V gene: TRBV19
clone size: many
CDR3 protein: CASSRGTGPSPLHF
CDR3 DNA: TGTGCCAGTAGCCGGGGGACAGGTCCATCACCCCTCCACTTT

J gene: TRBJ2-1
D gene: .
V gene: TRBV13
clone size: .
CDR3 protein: CASSTGTGRFF
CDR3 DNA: TGTGCCAGCAGCACCGGGACTGGGCGGTTCTTC

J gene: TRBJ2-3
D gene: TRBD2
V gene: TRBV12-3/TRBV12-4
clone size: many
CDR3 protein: CASSRPGLADTQYF
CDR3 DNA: TGTGCCAGCAGCCGGCCGGGACTAGCAGATACGCAGTATTTT

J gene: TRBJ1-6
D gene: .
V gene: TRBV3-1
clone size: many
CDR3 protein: CASSQIRSPLHF
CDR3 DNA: TGTGCCAGCAGCCAAATCCGTTCACCCCTCCACTTT

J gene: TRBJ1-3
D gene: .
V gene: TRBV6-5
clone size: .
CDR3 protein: CASSYSAPEDAGPGNTIYF
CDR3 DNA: TGTGCCAGCAGTTACTCGGCCCCAGAGGACGCGGGCCCTGGAAACACCATATATTTT

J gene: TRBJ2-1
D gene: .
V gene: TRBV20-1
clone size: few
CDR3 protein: CSTRGTNGTSSYNEQFF
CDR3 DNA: TGCAGTACTAGGGGGACTAACGGGACAAGCTCCTACAATGAGCAGTTCTTC

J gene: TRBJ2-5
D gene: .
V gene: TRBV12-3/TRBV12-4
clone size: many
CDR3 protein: CASSLGGAQYF
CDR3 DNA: TGTGCCAGCAGTTTAGGGGGTGCTCAGTACTTC

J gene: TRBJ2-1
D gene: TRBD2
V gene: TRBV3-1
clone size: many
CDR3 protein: CASSQALAGGRPHTNEQFF
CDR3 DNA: TGTGCCAGCAGCCAAGCTCTAGCGGGGGGGCGCCCACACACCAATGAGCAGTTCTTC

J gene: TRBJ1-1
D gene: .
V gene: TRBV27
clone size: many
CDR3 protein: CASSNRALGGTEAFF
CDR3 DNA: TGTGCCAGCAGCAACCGGGCCCTGGGGGGCACTGAAGCTTTCTTT

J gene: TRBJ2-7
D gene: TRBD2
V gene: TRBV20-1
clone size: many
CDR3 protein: CSVQTSGDYEQYF
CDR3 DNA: TGCAGTGTCCAGACTAGCGGGGATTACGAGCAGTACTTC

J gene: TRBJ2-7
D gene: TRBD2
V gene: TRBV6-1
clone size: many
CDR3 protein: CASSKETSGSYEQYF
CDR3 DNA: TGTGCTAGCAGTAAAGAGACTAGCGGCTCCTACGAGCAGTACTTC

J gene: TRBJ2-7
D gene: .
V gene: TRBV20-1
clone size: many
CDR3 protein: CSARDRGIYEQYF
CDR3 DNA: TGCAGTGCTAGAGATAGGGGAATCTACGAGCAGTACTTC

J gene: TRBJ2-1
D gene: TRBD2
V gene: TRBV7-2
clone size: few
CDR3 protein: CASSRFIAGSSHNEQLF
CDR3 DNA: TGTGCCAGCAGCCGCTTCATAGCGGGATCCTCCCACAATGAGCAGCTCTTC

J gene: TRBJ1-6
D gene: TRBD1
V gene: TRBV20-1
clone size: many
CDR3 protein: CSAPDIETGLSSPLHF
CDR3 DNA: TGCAGTGCTCCAGATATAGAGACAGGGTTAAGTTCACCCCTCCACTTT

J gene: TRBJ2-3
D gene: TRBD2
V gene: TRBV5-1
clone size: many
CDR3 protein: CASSSLAGATDTQYF
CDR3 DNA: TGCGCCAGCAGCTCCCTAGCGGGAGCGACAGATACGCAGTATTTT

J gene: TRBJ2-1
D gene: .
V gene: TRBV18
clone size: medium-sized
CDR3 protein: CASSSTATYNEQFF
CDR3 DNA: TGTGCCAGCTCATCCACAGCGACCTACAATGAGCAGTTTTTC

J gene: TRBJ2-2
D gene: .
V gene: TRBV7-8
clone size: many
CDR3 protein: CASSLAGGELFF
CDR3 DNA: TGTGCCAGCAGCTTAGCGGGCGGGGAGCTGTTTTTT

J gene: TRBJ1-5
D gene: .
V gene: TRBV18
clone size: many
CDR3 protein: CASSPEAGNQPQHF
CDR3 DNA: TGTGCCAGCTCACCAGAGGCAGGGAATCAGCCCCAGCATTTT

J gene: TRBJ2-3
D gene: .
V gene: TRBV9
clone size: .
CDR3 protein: CAGSPGTGDGTDTQYF
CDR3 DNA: TGTGCCGGCAGCCCCGGGACTGGCGATGGAACAGATACGCAGTATTTT

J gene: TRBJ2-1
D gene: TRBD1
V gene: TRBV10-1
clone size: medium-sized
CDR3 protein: CASSQTGNEQFF
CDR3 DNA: TGCGCCAGCAGCCAGACAGGGAATGAGCAGTTCTTC

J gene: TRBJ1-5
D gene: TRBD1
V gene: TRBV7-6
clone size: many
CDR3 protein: CANPPLDRGEQPQHF
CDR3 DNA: TGTGCCAACCCCCCCCTGGACAGGGGTGAACAGCCCCAGCATTTT

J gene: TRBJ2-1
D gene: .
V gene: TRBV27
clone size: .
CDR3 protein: CASSLIQGGYNEQFF
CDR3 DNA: TGTGCCAGCAGTTTAATACAGGGAGGGTACAATGAGCAGTTCTTC

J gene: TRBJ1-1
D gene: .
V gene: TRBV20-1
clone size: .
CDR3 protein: CSATTGRTEAFF
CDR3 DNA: TGCAGTGCTACCACAGGAAGAACTGAAGCTTTCTTT

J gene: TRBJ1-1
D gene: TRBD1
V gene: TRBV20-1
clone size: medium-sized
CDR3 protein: CSARGDRGGEAFF
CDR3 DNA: TGCAGTGCTAGAGGGGACAGGGGGGGAGAAGCTTTCTTT

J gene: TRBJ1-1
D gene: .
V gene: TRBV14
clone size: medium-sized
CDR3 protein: CASSQDLAQINTEAFF
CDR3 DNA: TGTGCCAGCAGCCAAGATCTTGCGCAGATAAACACTGAAGCTTTCTTT

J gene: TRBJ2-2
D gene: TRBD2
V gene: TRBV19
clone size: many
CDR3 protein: CASSIGLGVAGELFF
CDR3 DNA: TGTGCCAGTAGTATTGGACTAGGCGTGGCCGGGGAGCTGTTTTTT

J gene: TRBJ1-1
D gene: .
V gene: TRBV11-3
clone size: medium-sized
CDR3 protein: CASSSQGRYTEAFF
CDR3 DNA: TGTGCCAGCAGTTCTCAGGGGAGGTACACTGAAGCTTTCTTT

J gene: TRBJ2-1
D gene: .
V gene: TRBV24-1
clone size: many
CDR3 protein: CATSEKGAPGEQFF
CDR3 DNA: TGTGCCACCAGTGAAAAGGGAGCCCCCGGTGAGCAGTTCTTC

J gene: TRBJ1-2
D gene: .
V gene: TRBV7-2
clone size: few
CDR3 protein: CASSPQSNYGYTF
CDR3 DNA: TGTGCCAGCAGCCCGCAGAGCAACTATGGCTACACCTTC

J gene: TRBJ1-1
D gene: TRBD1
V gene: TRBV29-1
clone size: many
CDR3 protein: CSVRPGGRNTEAFF
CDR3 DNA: TGCAGCGTTCGCCCAGGGGGAAGGAACACTGAAGCTTTCTTT

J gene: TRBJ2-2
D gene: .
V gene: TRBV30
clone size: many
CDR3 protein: CAFIKGQLNTGELFF
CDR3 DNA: TGTGCCTTCATTAAGGGCCAGTTGAACACCGGGGAGCTGTTTTTT

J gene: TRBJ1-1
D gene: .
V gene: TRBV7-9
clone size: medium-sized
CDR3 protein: CASSHTGTEAFF
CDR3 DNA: TGTGCCAGCAGCCACACCGGGACTGAAGCTTTCTTT

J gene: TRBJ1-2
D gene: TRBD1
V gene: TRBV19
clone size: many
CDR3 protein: CASSLGQGSGYTF
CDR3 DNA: TGTGCCAGTAGTTTGGGACAGGGGAGCGGCTACACCTTC

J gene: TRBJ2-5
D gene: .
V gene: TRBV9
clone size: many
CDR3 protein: CASSVESTGQETQYF
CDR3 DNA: TGTGCCAGCAGCGTAGAGTCTACAGGCCAAGAGACCCAGTACTTC

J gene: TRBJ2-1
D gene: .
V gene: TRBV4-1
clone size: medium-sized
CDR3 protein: CASSRGSNEQFF
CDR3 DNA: TGCGCCAGCAGCCGAGGTTCCAATGAGCAGTTCTTC

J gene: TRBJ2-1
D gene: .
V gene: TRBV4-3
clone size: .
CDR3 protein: CASSQDTGRAYDKQFF
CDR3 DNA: TGCGCCAGCAGCCAAGACACGGGACGGGCCTACGATAAGCAGTTCTTC

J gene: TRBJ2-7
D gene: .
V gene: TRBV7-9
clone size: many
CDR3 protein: CASSLKPGGTYEQYF
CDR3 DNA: TGTGCCAGCAGCTTAAAGCCTGGCGGGACCTACGAGCAGTACTTC

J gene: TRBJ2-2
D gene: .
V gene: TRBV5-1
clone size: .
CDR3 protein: CASGGVSAGELFF
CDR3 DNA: TGCGCCAGCGGGGGCGTGAGCGCCGGGGAGCTGTTTTTT

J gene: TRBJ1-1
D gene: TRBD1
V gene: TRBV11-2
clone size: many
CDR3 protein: CASSIGQGNTEAFF
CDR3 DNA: TGTGCCAGCAGCATCGGACAGGGGAACACTGAAGCTTTCTTT

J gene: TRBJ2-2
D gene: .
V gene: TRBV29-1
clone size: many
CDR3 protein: CSVEDPKTRTGELFF
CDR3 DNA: TGCAGCGTTGAAGATCCCAAGACTAGAACCGGGGAGCTGTTTTTT

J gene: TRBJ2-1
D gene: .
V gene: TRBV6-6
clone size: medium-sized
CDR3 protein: CASSYGGQGSYNEQFF
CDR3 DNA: TGTGCCAGCAGTTACGGTGGGCAGGGATCCTACAATGAGCAGTTCTTC

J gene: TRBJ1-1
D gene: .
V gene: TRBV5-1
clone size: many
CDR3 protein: CASSFDASTEAFF
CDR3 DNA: TGCGCCAGCAGTTTCGACGCGTCCACTGAAGCTTTCTTT

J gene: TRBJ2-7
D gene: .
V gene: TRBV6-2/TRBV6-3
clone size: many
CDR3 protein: CASSYGQPSYEQYF
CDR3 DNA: TGTGCCAGCAGTTACGGACAGCCCTCCTACGAGCAGTACTTC

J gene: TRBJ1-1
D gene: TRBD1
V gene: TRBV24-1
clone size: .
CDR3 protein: CATRGGGTANTEASF
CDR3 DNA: TGTGCCACCAGGGGGGGGGGGACAGCCAACACTGAAGCTTCCTTT

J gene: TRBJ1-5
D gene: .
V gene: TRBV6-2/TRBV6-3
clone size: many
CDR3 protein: CASSYAAGAWGNQPQHF
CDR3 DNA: TGTGCCAGCAGTTACGCCGCAGGGGCATGGGGCAATCAGCCCCAGCATTTT

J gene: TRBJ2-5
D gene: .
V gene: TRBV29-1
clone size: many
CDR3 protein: CSARTETQYF
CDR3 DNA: TGCAGCGCCAGAACCGAGACCCAGTACTTC

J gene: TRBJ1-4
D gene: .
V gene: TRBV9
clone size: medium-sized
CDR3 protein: CASSVGGTNEKLFF
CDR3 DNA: TGTGCCAGCAGCGTAGGGGGGACTAATGAAAAACTGTTTTTT